The clone carrying this T cell receptor (beta chain) was seen a few times. No antigen is known for it. Primers: 60 Vbeta forward and 13 Jbeta reverse. This table comes from immunoSEQ multiplex PCR, and its TCRdb copy is limited to in-frame clones, with some not included. The sample lists some 110,000 clones; approximately 80% were seen once. With 5 bases removed from V and 8 bases from J, the gap between germline ends came to 12 bases. The CDR3 is 13 amino acids. Germline CDR1 reads LNHDA; CDR2 reads SQIVND (reference sequence). This entry comes from a study of cytomegalovirus exposure and HLA in healthy donors. Study results and limitations: In terms of immune exposure information, only CMV serostatus was available.

The clonotype was recovered from a man in his fifties in good health and CMV-seropositive. Material: PBMCs. The chain links TRBV19 to TRBJ1-4; perhaps TRBD1 as D (6 bases). The CDR3 loop reads CASSEQGSEKLFF. DNA of the CDR3: TGTGCCAGTAGTGAACAGGGATCCGAAAAACTGTTTTTT. The variable domain in full, with the rest retrieved from reference TRBV19 and TRBJ1-4, is DGGITQSPKYLFRKEGQNVTLSCEQNLNHDAMYWYRQDPGQGLRLIYYSQIVNDFQKGDIAEGYSVSREKKESFPLTVTSAQKNPTAFYLCASSEQGSEKLFFGSGTQLSVL.